This T cell receptor (beta chain) was sequenced during a study of T cells in Graves' hyperthyroidism and ophthalmopathy. Study context: Prior to any treatment, at the point of initial diagnosis, peripheral blood was collected. Study findings and constraints: Most expanded thyroid clonotypes above 0.001 also appeared in blood.

The CDR3 spans 17 residues. J was trimmed by 6 bases and V by 6 bases; bases with no gene match: 19. CDR1 is DFQATT and CDR2 is SNEGSKA in the germline V gene (reference sequence). There are many counts of this clonotype. Its antigen remains unidentified. Amplified regions were TCR beta CDR3 sequences from RNA transcripts. A first-round RT-PCR of the TCR CDR3 used the HTBI primer set. TCRdb independently ran MiXCR on the multiplex PCR reads; one entry per CDR3 protein. The sample includes approximately 370,000 distinct CDR3 sequences, about 16% of them seen just once. PBMCs were obtained from 9 to 10 ml fresh peripheral blood.

This sequence was found in a woman aged 25 to 39 with Graves' hyperthyroidism. Sequencing used blood. The chain is built from TRBV20-1 and TRBJ2-7, with 11 bases matching TRBD1. The CDR3 spells CSAAGQGEGYWLSEQYF. CDR3 nucleotides: TGCAGTGCGGCGGGACAGGGGGAAGGTTATTGGCTTAGCGAGCAGTACTTC.